Judged by abundance, the clone carrying this T cell receptor beta chain is medium-sized. The data stem from a study of OX40 agonist ivuxolimab in advanced cancers. Trimming cost V 2 bases and J 3 bases, with 5 bases left between them. This CDR3 contains 12 residues. Germline values: CDR1 WNHNN, CDR2 SYGVQD (reference sequence). The data were produced by immunoSEQ multiplex PCR, yet TCRdb's version contains in-frame clones alone and is incomplete. The data show tens of thousands of clones, about 90% seen once. The receptor was isolated from an adult with an advanced solid tumor such as melanoma, head and neck, liver or kidney cancer. The material sequenced was CD4+ or CD8+ T cells sorted from blood, taken in a trial of the OX40 agonist ivuxolimab. The chain carries TRBV10-1 and TRBJ2-7; no definite D call. The CDR3: CASSEGYYEQYF. The CDR3 DNA reads TGCGCCAGCAGTGAGGGCTACTACGAGCAGTACTTC.